Shown below are 26 T cell receptor beta chains from a single sample sequenced in a study of T cells after yellow fever vaccination. TCRdb independently ran MiXCR on the 5' RACE reads; one entry per CDR3 protein. The table includes 610,000 or so distinct CDR3 sequences, roughly 12% detected once. This specimen consisted of PBMCs, obtained on the day of the yellow fever booster vaccination. The receptors were sampled from a man aged 30-40 years who received the YFV17D yellow fever vaccine.

This clonotype was seen a few times. The chain couples TRBV6-5 to TRBJ2-1, with 8 bases lining up with TRBD2. V shed 2 bases, J shed 6 bases, and the junction held 6 bases outside the gene matches. This CDR3 comprises 15 residues. CDR1 and CDR2 (germline): MNHEY, SVGAGI. The CDR3 coding sequence is TGTGCCAGCAGTTACCTCGGGAGGGCCCCCAATGAGCAGTTCTTC. As protein: CASSYLGRAPNEQFF.

This clonotype was counted only a few times. The chain couples TRBV29-1 to TRBJ2-1, with 10 bases fitting TRBD2. Germline V gene sequence: CDR1 SQVTM, CDR2 ANQGSEA. V lost 6 bases to trimming and J lost 8 bases; unmatched junction nucleotides: 10. This CDR3 comprises 14 residues. Here the CDR3 reads CSVAPGLATDEQFF. Here the CDR3 DNA reads TGCAGCGTGGCACCGGGACTAGCGACGGATGAGCAGTTCTTC.

Only a few counts were recorded for this clonotype. Written as DNA, the CDR3 is TGTGCGGGGGGTGAGGACCAAGAGACCCAGTACTTC. It yields the protein CAGGEDQETQYF. J is TRBJ2-5 and V is TRBV10-3, with D possibly TRBD2 on 6 matching bases. CDR1 and CDR2 from the germline V gene are ENHRY and SYGVKD. The CDR3 is made up of 12 amino acids.

This clonotype came up many times. The rearrangement uses TRBV18 and TRBJ2-7; 10 bases are shared with TRBD1. CDR1 and CDR2 (germline): KGHSH, LQKENI. The CDR3 has 15 amino acids. Unmatched junction bases numbered 2, after V lost 0 bases and J lost 3 bases. As DNA, the CDR3 is TGTGCCAGCTCACCACCTGGGACAGGGGTCTACGAGCAGTACTTC. Protein product: CASSPPGTGVYEQYF.

In its sample, this clonotype was seen a few times. The rearrangement links TRBV10-1 to TRBJ1-5; D is ambiguous. The V gene lost 8 bases and the J gene lost 6 bases, with 23 bases spanning the gap. Germline CDR1 WNHNN, CDR2 SYGVQD (reference sequence). CDR3 length: 16 residues. CDR3 protein: CASGLSGQYPRQPQHF. The CDR3 DNA is TGCGCCAGCGGCCTCTCCGGCCAATATCCTCGTCAGCCCCAGCATTTT.

The CDR3 protein is CASSFPGQGIIEAFF. CDR3 nucleotides: TGTGCCAGCAGCTTCCCGGGACAGGGAATTATTGAAGCTTTCTTT. V usage is TRBV7-9 and J usage is TRBJ1-1; 9 bases fit TRBD1. From germline, CDR1 is SEHNR and CDR2 FQNEAQ (reference sequence). J was trimmed by 7 bases and V by 3 bases; bases with no gene match: 9. This CDR3 comprises 15 residues.

The chain couples TRBV15 to TRBJ2-4; D might be TRBD1 or TRBD2, each matching 5 bases. Trimming removed 0 bases at V and 0 bases at J, with 27 bases between. The CDR3 covers 22 residues. Germline V gives CDR1 LNHNV, CDR2 YYDKDF (reference sequence). CDR3 residues: CATSRDFSPGRGGSLAKNIQYF. The CDR3, as DNA: TGTGCCACCAGCAGAGATTTTTCGCCAGGACGTGGGGGATCTTTAGCCAAAAACATTCAGTACTTC.

J is TRBJ2-7 and V is TRBV25-1, with no clear D. The CDR3 sequence is 10 residues long. Trimming cost V 3 bases and J 6 bases, with 3 bases left between them. CDR1 MGHDK and CDR2 SYGVNS come from the germline V gene. The chain's CDR3 is CASSEGEQYF. The CDR3 DNA follows: TGTGCCAGCAGTGAGGGCGAGCAGTACTTC.

This sequence joins TRBV18 and TRBJ2-1; the D is unclear. CDR3 length: 14 residues. V shed 3 bases and J shed 7 bases, with 13 bases lying between them. Germline V gives CDR1 KGHSH, CDR2 LQKENI. CDR3 sequence reads: CASSPSANSNEQFF. Written as DNA, the CDR3 is TGTGCCAGCTCACCCTCGGCGAATTCGAATGAGCAGTTCTTC.

V gene TRBV27 combines with J gene TRBJ2-5; D gene ambiguous. The V and J ends lost 3 bases and 13 bases respectively, with 12 bases between them. Germline CDR1 reads MNHEY; CDR2 reads SMNVEV (reference sequence). This CDR3 contains 11 residues. The CDR3 coding sequence is TGTGCCAGCAGTTTCGATCGCCAGTGGTACTTC. It encodes CASSFDRQWYF.

J is TRBJ1-1 and V is TRBV6-2 or TRBV6-3; D gene ambiguous. The V end lost 10 bases, the J end lost 1 base, and 10 bases lay between the germline ends. The CDR3 has 12 residues. Germline V lookup: CDR1 MNHEY, CDR2 SVGEGT. CDR3 protein: CATIEPNTEAFF. CDR3 DNA sequence: TGTGCCACCATAGAACCGAACACTGAAGCTTTCTTT.

The V call is TRBV28, the J call TRBJ2-7; D possibly matches TRBD1 or TRBD2 (7 bases each). V lost 6 bases to trimming and J lost 1 base, with 13 bases between them. The CDR3 covers 14 residues. Germline lookup yields CDR1 MDHEN and CDR2 SYDVKM. The DNA for the CDR3 is TGTGCCAGCAGGTCAGGGGGGGTGTCCTACGAGCAGTACTTC. The encoded protein is CASRSGGVSYEQYF.

The rearrangement links TRBV5-6 to TRBJ2-5, with 7 bases matching TRBD2. V lost 0 bases to trimming and J lost 4 bases; unmatched junction nucleotides: 6. This CDR3 is 15 amino acids long. From germline, CDR1 is SGHDT and CDR2 YYEEEE. CDR3 in DNA: TGTGCCAGCAGCTTGGCTGCGGGAGTAGGAGAGACCCAGTACTTC. It yields the protein CASSLAAGVGETQYF.

This clonotype turned up a few times. In DNA form, the CDR3 reads TGTGCCAGCAGTTACTCGGCTAGCGGAACTAGCACAGATACGCAGTATTTT. It translates to CASSYSASGTSTDTQYF. The chain links TRBV6-5 to TRBJ2-3; TRBD2 matches 7 bases. In germline, CDR1 is MNHEY, CDR2 SVGAGI. The CDR3 has 17 residues. Trimming removed 0 bases from V and 0 bases from J; junction bases left unmatched: 6.

This clonotype appeared many times. This CDR3 reads CASSRGGTGQPQHF. CDR3 sequence (DNA): TGTGCCAGCAGCCGAGGGGGCACGGGTCAGCCCCAGCATTTT. J is TRBJ1-5 and V is TRBV7-9, with TRBD1 matching over 7 bases. Germline V gives CDR1 SEHNR, CDR2 FQNEAQ (reference sequence). Trimming cost V 5 bases and J 6 bases; bases outside gene matches: 7. The CDR3 sequence is 14 residues long.

This clonotype showed up many times. This chain uses TRBV12-3 or TRBV12-4 with TRBJ2-7; D is uncertain. Trimming stripped 3 bases from V and 2 bases from J, with 8 bases between. This CDR3 contains 13 residues. The CDR3 coding sequence is TGTGCCAGCAGTTTTGGGCCCACCTACGAGCAGTACTTC. This gives the protein CASSFGPTYEQYF.

The CDR3 coding sequence is TGTGCTTCTGCGGGAGGGCCCCAAGATACGCAGTATTTT. Its translation is CASAGGPQDTQYF. The J gene is TRBJ2-3, the V gene TRBV12-3 or TRBV12-4; 9 bases match TRBD2. The CDR3 is 13 residues long.

As concerns this clonotype: This clone may be a read error of a much larger clone one base away. The chain combines TRBV7-9 with TRBJ2-1, with D maybe TRBD1 (5 bases). The CDR3 totals 17 residues. Germline V gene sequence: CDR1 SEHNR, CDR2 FQNEAQ (reference sequence). The V end lost 1 base, the J end lost 2 bases, and 15 bases lay between the germline ends. The CDR3 is CASSLGAGLITYNEQFF. CDR3 DNA: TGTGCCAGCAGCTTAGGGGCAGGGTTAATCACCTACAATGAGCAGTTCTTC. The full variable domain, rest sourced from reference TRBV7-9 and TRBJ2-1, is DTGVSQNPRHKITKRGQNVTFRCDPISEHNRLYWYRQTLGQGPEFLTYFQNEAQLEKSRLLSDRFSAERPKGSFSTLEIQRTEQGDSAMYLCASSLGAGLITYNEQFFGPGTRLTVL.

This clonotype has just a few counts. The V call is TRBV7-9, the J call TRBJ1-2; D gene unclear. The CDR3 totals 13 residues. Trimming took off 1 base at V and 9 bases at J, with 12 bases between the two ends. The germline gives CDR1 SEHNR, CDR2 FQNEAQ (reference sequence). The CDR3 sequence is CASSLVSGYSYTF. Written as DNA, the CDR3 is TGTGCCAGCAGCTTAGTATCGGGGTACAGCTACACCTTC.

This clonotype has a handful of counts. The chain uses TRBV6-5 and TRBJ1-6; D possibly corresponds to TRBD1 (5 bases). The germline V and J ends were trimmed by 7 bases and 6 bases, with 10 bases remaining between them. Germline assignment: CDR1 MNHEY and CDR2 SVGAGI. The CDR3 is 13 residues long. CDR3 in amino acids: CASIGRVNSPLHF. CDR3 coding DNA: TGTGCCAGCATCGGCAGGGTTAATTCACCCCTCCACTTT.

The chain carries TRBV10-3 and TRBJ2-7, with D perhaps TRBD2 (6 bases). V was trimmed by 3 bases and J by 4 bases, leaving 13 bases between them. The CDR3 contains 14 residues. Germline values: CDR1 ENHRY, CDR2 SYGVKD. DNA of the CDR3: TGTGCCATCAGTGATGGTGGGGGGTCGTACGAGCAGTACTTC. This codes for CAISDGGGSYEQYF.

The rearrangement links TRBV5-1 to TRBJ2-7, with 8 bases lining up with TRBD2. Germline V gene sequence: CDR1 SGHRS, CDR2 YFSETQ. Losses at the gene ends were 4 bases for V and 6 bases for J; bases not matched to a gene: 12. This CDR3 contains 15 residues. The CDR3 sequence is CASSGQTGGPREQYF. In DNA form, the CDR3 reads TGCGCCAGCAGCGGTCAAACGGGAGGGCCCCGCGAGCAGTACTTC.

The chain employs TRBV11-1 and TRBJ2-1, with TRBD2 identical over 13 bases. V was clipped by 5 bases and J by 3 bases; unmatched bases: 10. The CDR3 has 18 residues. Germline V gene sequence: CDR1 SGHAT, CDR2 FQDESV (reference sequence). The chain's CDR3 is CASSLTTGTSGVYNEQFF. The CDR3 DNA reads TGTGCCAGCAGCCTCACGACCGGGACTAGCGGGGTCTACAATGAGCAGTTCTTC.

This clonotype was recorded a few times. This chain uses TRBV6-2 or TRBV6-3 with TRBJ2-6; the match to TRBD2 covers 12 bases. Germline V lookup: CDR1 MNHEY, CDR2 SVGEGT. J gave up 0 bases and V 8 bases, and 17 bases lay outside the gene matches. There are 21 residues in the CDR3. The CDR3 coding sequence is TGTGCCAGCTTTGACCTGGGACTAGCGGGTGCCTATAGCTCTGGGGCCAACGTCCTGACTTTC. Residues: CASFDLGLAGAYSSGANVLTF.

Only a few counts were recorded for this clonotype. V and J are TRBV5-5 and TRBJ2-7; 14 nucleotides line up with TRBD2. The germline V gene encodes CDR1 SGHKS and CDR2 YYEKEE (reference sequence). The CDR3 contains 14 residues. With V trimmed by 8 bases and J by 3 bases, 4 bases remained unmatched. The CDR3 nucleotides are TGTGCCAGTGGGACTAGCGGGAGTATCTACGAGCAGTACTTC. It translates to CASGTSGSIYEQYF.

Many counts were recorded for this clonotype. The genes are TRBV23-1 and TRBJ2-5; D remains ambiguous. TRBV23-1 is treated as an ORF (open reading frame) with a function not yet certain. The V end was cut by 5 bases, the J end by 0 bases, with 4 bases between. This CDR3 region has 12 residues. CDR3 sequence reads: CASSTYQETQYF. CDR3 bases: TGCGCCAGCAGTACGTACCAAGAGACCCAGTACTTC.